The 28 T cell receptor beta chains below come from one sample, sequenced in a study of blood T cell repertoires in COVID-19. TCRdb keeps only in-frame clones here, not all; method: immunoSEQ multiplex PCR. The sample includes about 210,000 clones, around 84% of them seen just once. Input material: PBMCs or T cells enriched from blood (not recorded which). The receptors were gathered from a man younger than 45 with acute COVID-19.

The rearrangement joins TRBV6-5 to TRBJ2-5, with TRBD1 identical over 8 bases. Germline V gene lookup returns CDR1 MNHEY and CDR2 SVGAGI. The CDR3 has 15 residues. With 6 bases clipped from V and 5 bases from J, the junction kept 11 bases outside the gene matches. CDR3 loop: CASSVDRVRFETQYF. The CDR3 DNA is TGTGCCAGCAGCGTGGACAGGGTTCGATTCGAGACCCAGTACTTC.

V usage is TRBV6-1 and J usage is TRBJ1-4; TRBD1 might be the D (5 bases). Trimming took off 8 bases at V and 8 bases at J, with 15 bases between the two ends. CDR1 and CDR2 (germline): MNHNS, SASEGT. This CDR3 contains 13 residues. This CDR3 is CASLGGSTEKLFF. CDR3 bases: TGTGCCAGCCTGGGGGGTAGTACGGAAAAACTGTTTTTT.

Comment on this clone: With a much larger clone just one base away, this may be a read error. The rearrangement links TRBV7-6 to TRBJ1-1; the D gene is possibly TRBD1 (6 bases). There are 14 residues in the CDR3. Germline V lookup: CDR1 SGHVS, CDR2 FNYEAQ. Trimming removed 3 bases at V and 4 bases at J, with 12 bases between. The CDR3 here is CASSLGIGGTEAFF. DNA of the CDR3: TGTGCCAGCAGCTTGGGGATAGGGGGCACTGAAGCTTTCTTT.

J is TRBJ2-7 and V is TRBV6-6; D is perhaps TRBD1 (6 bases). The germline CDR1 and CDR2 sequences are MNHNY and SVGAGI (reference sequence). The CDR3 covers 15 residues. Trimming left V 5 bases short and J 2 bases short, with 16 bases between. CDR3: CASSTTGQGTYEQYF. Written as DNA, the CDR3 is TGTGCCAGCAGTACCACAGGGCAGGGGACCTACGAGCAGTACTTC.

The chain recombines TRBV5-1 with TRBJ1-4, with D unclear. The CDR3 covers 14 residues. V gave up 4 bases and J gave up 7 bases, with 14 bases separating them. Germline V gene lookup returns CDR1 SGHRS and CDR2 YFSETQ. For the CDR3, the DNA is TGCGCCAGCAGCCCGATCCTTCGTAGTGAAAAACTGTTTTTT. Translating gives CASSPILRSEKLFF.

The rearrangement links TRBV2 to TRBJ2-3, with 11 bases fitting TRBD2. The V and J ends lost 5 bases and 4 bases, in that order; junction bases with no gene match: 5. The CDR3 is 15 residues long. CDR1 SNHLY and CDR2 FYNNEI come from the germline V gene. CDR3 bases: TGTGCCAGCAGTCCCGGGACTAGCGGTGCAGATACGCAGTATTTT. Protein: CASSPGTSGADTQYF. Combining the CDR3 with reference TRBV2 and TRBJ2-3 gives the whole variable domain EPEVTQTPSHQVTQMGQEVILRCVPISNHLYFYWYRQILGQKVEFLVSFYNNEISEKSEIFDDQFSVERPDGSNFTLKIRSTKLEDSAMYFCASSPGTSGADTQYFGPGTRLTVL.

This clone showed up just a few times. V usage is TRBV28 and J usage is TRBJ2-7, with 8 bases matching TRBD1. The CDR3 is 15 residues long. V was clipped by 6 bases and J by 2 bases; unmatched bases: 9. The germline V gene encodes CDR1 MDHEN and CDR2 SYDVKM. CDR3 sequence reads: CASSFPGQATYEQYF. The CDR3 DNA is TGTGCCAGCAGCTTCCCGGGACAGGCGACCTACGAGCAGTACTTC.

The chain employs TRBV5-1 and TRBJ2-1; 7 bases line up with TRBD1. The CDR3 length is 13 residues. V lost 4 bases to trimming and J lost 4 bases; unmatched junction nucleotides: 2. The germline V gene encodes CDR1 SGHRS and CDR2 YFSETQ. CDR3 region: CASSRQGYNEQFF. CDR3 coding DNA: TGCGCCAGCAGCCGACAGGGATACAATGAGCAGTTCTTC. Full variable domain (outside the CDR3, taken from reference TRBV5-1 and TRBJ2-1): KAGVTQTPRYLIKTRGQQVTLSCSPISGHRSVSWYQQTPGQGLQFLFEYFSETQRNKGNFPGRFSGRQFSNSRSEMNVSTLELGDSALYLCASSRQGYNEQFFGPGTRLTVL.

The gene calls are TRBV15 and TRBJ1-2; 9 bases are shared with TRBD1. V lost 1 base and J lost 2; bases outside the gene matches: 2. Germline V gene data show CDR1 as LNHNV and CDR2 as YYDKDF (reference sequence). The CDR3 loop spans 15 amino acids. This chain's CDR3 is CATSRAGTGNYGYTF. Written as DNA, the CDR3 is TGTGCCACCAGCAGAGCCGGGACAGGGAACTATGGCTACACCTTC. Full variable domain (rest looked up from reference TRBV15 and TRBJ1-2): DAMVIQNPRYQVTQFGKPVTLSCSQTLNHNVMYWYQQKSSQAPKLLFHYYDKDFNNEADTPDNFQSRRPNTSFCFLDIRSPGLGDTAMYLCATSRAGTGNYGYTFGSGTRLTVV.

The chain employs TRBV27 and TRBJ1-1; no definite D call. Trimming stripped 5 bases from V and 4 bases from J, with 14 bases between. The CDR3 is 14 residues long. From germline, CDR1 is MNHEY and CDR2 SMNVEV (reference sequence). In DNA form, the CDR3 reads TGTGCCAGCAGTCAACACCCCACGGGCACTGAAGCTTTCTTT. It is translated as CASSQHPTGTEAFF.

The chain is built from TRBV27 and TRBJ2-7; the match to TRBD2 covers 9 bases. The J segment lost 0 bases and the V segment lost 5 bases, leaving 5 bases of the junction unmatched. The length of the CDR3 is 15 residues. Germline CDR1 is MNHEY and CDR2 is SMNVEV (reference sequence). The CDR3 nucleotides are TGTGCCAGCAGTATGGCGGGGGGGAGCTCCTACGAGCAGTACTTC. Its translation is CASSMAGGSSYEQYF.

The chain uses TRBV4-1 and TRBJ1-6; 10 bases match TRBD1. CDR3 length: 19 amino acids. CDR1 MGHRA and CDR2 YSYEKL come from the germline V gene. Trimming at V came to 0 bases and at J to 6 bases, leaving 11 bases not matched to a gene. The CDR3 DNA reads TGCGCCAGCAGCCAAGATTGGGACAGGGGTGAAGTCGGTAATTCACCCCTCCACTTT. This translates into CASSQDWDRGEVGNSPLHF.

The genes are TRBV5-4 and TRBJ2-6, with 8 bases that match TRBD1. This CDR3 region has 18 residues. V lost 5 bases, J lost 0 bases, and 10 bases stayed unmatched. Germline assignment: CDR1 SGHNT and CDR2 YYREEE (reference sequence). The CDR3 region is CASRAGTGILSGANVLTF. CDR3 coding DNA: TGTGCCAGCAGGGCCGGGACAGGTATTCTCTCTGGGGCCAACGTCCTGACTTTC.

The V and J genes are TRBV11-1 and TRBJ2-1, with D possibly being TRBD2 (7 bases). V was clipped by 5 bases and J by 6 bases, with 17 bases between them. Germline CDR1 is SGHAT and CDR2 is FQDESV (reference sequence). This CDR3 contains 15 residues. CDR3 nucleotide sequence: TGTGCCAGCAGCGTCGAGGGGGGGTCCCTCAATGAGCAGTTCTTC. Its translation is CASSVEGGSLNEQFF. Variable domain in full (rest from reference TRBV11-1 and TRBJ2-1): EAEVAQSPRYKITEKSQAVAFWCDPISGHATLYWYRQILGQGPELLVQFQDESVVDDSQLPKDRFSAERLKGVDSTLKIQPAELGDSAMYLCASSVEGGSLNEQFFGPGTRLTVL.

The V gene is TRBV6-6, the J gene TRBJ1-2, with D hard to call. V shed 5 bases and J shed 2 bases, with 9 bases lying between them. Germline V gene lookup returns CDR1 MNHNY and CDR2 SVGAGI (reference sequence). The CDR3 length is 13 residues. The CDR3 is CASSPGGNYGYTF. CDR3 in DNA: TGTGCCAGCAGTCCCGGCGGGAACTATGGCTACACCTTC.

The CDR3 region has the DNA TGTGCCAGCAGAATGACATCTTCTGGGGGCTACACCTTC. Protein sequence: CASRMTSSGGYTF. The rearrangement links TRBV6-4 to TRBJ1-2; D gene unclear. Germline V lookup: CDR1 MRHNA, CDR2 SNTAGT. Between the trimmed V and J ends, which lost 6 bases and 8 bases, there was a span of 16 bases. The CDR3 runs 13 residues.

The CDR3 spells CASRKGVTLNTEAFF. The CDR3 DNA is TGTGCCAGCCGAAAGGGGGTAACACTGAACACTGAAGCTTTCTTT. The chain couples TRBV6-5 to TRBJ1-1; D possibly corresponds to TRBD1 (6 bases). CDR1 is MNHEY and CDR2 is SVGAGI in the germline V gene. This CDR3 is built from 15 residues. V lost 8 bases and J 0 bases, leaving 16 bases between the germline ends.

The V gene is TRBV5-1, the J gene TRBJ2-2; D is perhaps TRBD1 (6 bases). V was cut by 3 bases and J by 1 base, with 7 bases left in between. Germline CDR1 reads SGHRS; CDR2 reads YFSETQ. CDR3 length: 14 amino acids. The CDR3 DNA is TGCGCCAGCAGCTCGGGACAGAACACCGGGGAGCTGTTTTTT. It specifies CASSSGQNTGELFF.

The chain uses TRBV27 and TRBJ1-2; D perhaps matches TRBD1 (6 bases). CDR3 length: 17 amino acids. CDR1 MNHEY and CDR2 SMNVEV come from the germline V gene (reference sequence). Trimming stripped 2 bases from V and 1 base from J, with 17 bases between. The CDR3 loop reads CASSLRGQASFNYGYTF. As DNA, the CDR3 is TGTGCCAGCAGTTTACGGGGACAAGCTTCCTTTAACTATGGCTACACCTTC.

This clone was recorded a few times. V gene TRBV6-5 combines with J gene TRBJ1-1; 8 bases agree with TRBD1. The V segment lost 6 bases and the J segment 4 bases; nucleotides outside the gene matches: 7. This CDR3 is 14 amino acids long. In germline, CDR1 is MNHEY, CDR2 SVGAGI. The CDR3, as DNA: TGTGCCAGCAGATCCCGGACAGGGTTCACTGAAGCTTTCTTT. Its translation: CASRSRTGFTEAFF.

This sequence joins TRBV13 and TRBJ2-2; a weak D match, TRBD1 (6 bases). CDR3 size: 15 residues. Trimming took 6 bases from V and 0 from J, leaving 11 bases between them. In germline, CDR1 is PRHDT, CDR2 FYEKMQ (reference sequence). Here the CDR3 reads CASRRGSSNTGELFF. DNA for the CDR3: TGTGCCAGCAGAAGGGGGAGCTCGAACACCGGGGAGCTGTTTTTT.

The V gene is TRBV18, the J gene TRBJ1-5; TRBD1 might be the D (5 bases). V was cut by 2 bases and J by 9 bases, with 17 bases left in between. The CDR3 covers 15 residues. Germline V gene lookup returns CDR1 KGHSH and CDR2 LQKENI. The CDR3 DNA is TGTGCCAGCTCACCAGGGAGGGGCCTTCAGTGGCCCCAGCATTTT. Protein: CASSPGRGLQWPQHF.

The chain carries TRBV7-9 and TRBJ2-4; D possibly corresponds to TRBD1 (6 bases). The CDR3 totals 13 residues. V dropped 5 bases and J dropped 7 bases, with 12 bases sitting between them. The germline gives CDR1 SEHNR, CDR2 FQNEAQ (reference sequence). Here the CDR3 DNA reads TGTGCCAGCAGCACTCAGGGGTGGAACATTCAGTACTTC. Protein: CASSTQGWNIQYF.

In the case of this clone: This sample also contains other DNA sequences that code for the same CDR3. J is TRBJ2-1 and V is TRBV11-2; D gene uncertain. Germline assignment: CDR1 SGHAT and CDR2 FQNNGV. V was cut by 5 bases and J by 0 bases, with 5 bases left in between. This CDR3 spans 13 amino acids. CDR3 bases: TGTGCCAGCAGCCCGGTCTCCTACAATGAGCAGTTCTTC. This gives the protein CASSPVSYNEQFF.

The CDR3 DNA sequence: TGCAGCGTTGAAGGGGGCTGGAGCTATGGCTACACCTTC. This gives the protein CSVEGGWSYGYTF. This chain joins TRBV29-1 and TRBJ1-2, with a weak D call TRBD1 (5 bases). CDR3 length equals 13 residues. CDR1 SQVTM and CDR2 ANQGSEA come from the germline V gene. With 1 base removed from V and 4 bases from J, the gap between germline ends came to 10 bases.

This chain joins TRBV6-5 and TRBJ1-3; the D is unclear. This CDR3 is 14 amino acids long. Per germline, CDR1 MNHEY and CDR2 SVGAGI. V was trimmed by 2 bases and J by 2 bases, leaving 7 bases between them. CDR3 amino acids: CASSYRFPGNTIYF. DNA of the CDR3: TGTGCCAGCAGTTACCGGTTTCCTGGAAACACCATATATTTT.

J is TRBJ2-1 and V is TRBV9; a possible D gene is TRBD2 (6 bases). There are 16 residues in the CDR3. Germline-derived CDR1 and CDR2 are SGDLS and YYNGEE. With 1 base removed from V and 7 bases from J, the gap between germline ends came to 18 bases. The CDR3 protein is CASSVTEGSGRNEQFF. The CDR3 coding sequence is TGTGCCAGCAGCGTAACGGAGGGATCGGGGAGGAATGAGCAGTTCTTC.

This chain uses TRBV21-1 with TRBJ1-1. TRBV21-1 is labeled a pseudogene. This CDR3 is built from 11 residues. The CDR3, as DNA: TGTGCCAGCAACGAGGGAACTGAAGCTTTCTTT. This codes for CASNEGTEAFF.